These 14 T cell receptor beta chains share one sample of origin, sequenced in a study of radiation and T cells in renal cell carcinoma. The protocol was immunoSEQ multiplex PCR, while the TCRdb copy is restricted to in-frame clones and leaves out a portion. The table has 30,000 to 40,000 clones, over 70% seen once. This sample's time point: blood 4 weeks post-SBRT, at nephrectomy. Regarding treatment: 15 Gy SBRT to primary tumor, nephrectomy 4 weeks later. Material: blood, obtained from a patient whose treatment included radiotherapy and nephrectomy. Receptor source: a man between 60 and 75 years old with renal cell carcinoma.

This chain connects TRBV10-3 to TRBJ2-5; TRBD2 might be the D (6 bases). Germline CDR1 ENHRY, CDR2 SYGVKD. The V gene lost 6 bases and the J gene lost 4 bases, with 12 bases spanning the gap. CDR3 length: 13 residues. CDR3 in amino acids: CAIRGGGRETQYF. CDR3 DNA sequence: TGTGCCATCAGGGGGGGAGGTAGAGAGACCCAGTACTTC.

The genes are TRBV2 and TRBJ1-1, with D maybe TRBD1 (5 bases). Per the germline V gene, CDR1 is SNHLY and CDR2 is FYNNEI. The CDR3 has 13 amino acids. Trimming cost V 6 bases and J 0 bases, with 8 bases left between them. This CDR3 is CASRSDMNTEAFF. In DNA form, the CDR3 reads TGTGCCAGCAGATCGGACATGAACACTGAAGCTTTCTTT.

This clone was picked up a small number of times. This chain joins TRBV11-2 and TRBJ1-1, with D perhaps matching TRBD1 (5 bases). CDR1 is SGHAT and CDR2 is FQNNGV in the germline V gene. The V gene lost 2 bases and the J gene lost 4 bases, with 11 bases spanning the gap. The CDR3 sequence is 14 residues long. CDR3: CASSLSGGLTEAFF. The CDR3 nucleotides are TGTGCCAGCAGCTTAAGCGGGGGACTCACTGAAGCTTTCTTT. The whole variable domain, filled in from reference TRBV11-2 and TRBJ1-1, reads EAGVAQSPRYKIIEKRQSVAFWCNPISGHATLYWYQQILGQGPKLLIQFQNNGVVDDSQLPKDRFSAERLKGVDSTLKIQPAKLEDSAVYLCASSLSGGLTEAFFGQGTRLTVV.

V gene TRBV20-1 combines with J gene TRBJ1-4; D is undetermined. V was trimmed by 7 bases and J by 7 bases, leaving 10 bases between them. From germline, CDR1 is DFQATT and CDR2 SNEGSKA (reference sequence). This CDR3 region has 11 residues. CDR3 nucleotide sequence: TGCAGTGGGGGATTCGGTGAAAAACTGTTTTTT. Protein product: CSGGFGEKLFF.

V gene TRBV27 combines with J gene TRBJ2-5, with 7 bases fitting TRBD1. CDR1 is MNHEY and CDR2 is SMNVEV in the germline V gene (reference sequence). Unmatched junction bases numbered 18, after V lost 5 bases and J lost 0 bases. The CDR3 runs 19 residues. The CDR3 reads CASSARPPNRGRYQETQYF. The CDR3 DNA reads as TGTGCCAGCAGTGCCCGACCGCCCAACAGGGGACGGTACCAAGAGACCCAGTACTTC.

The chain joins TRBV12-5 to TRBJ2-3; D remains ambiguous. Germline assignment: CDR1 LGHNT and CDR2 FRNRAP. CDR3 length: 14 amino acids. Trimming took 5 bases from V and 9 from J, leaving 18 bases between them. The CDR3 bases are TGTGCTAGTGGTCCCGATGGGTGGAGAGGCACGCAGTATTTT. Its translation is CASGPDGWRGTQYF.

This clone was seen a handful of times. The genes are TRBV18 and TRBJ2-1; 9 bases are shared with TRBD1. Germline CDR1 and CDR2: KGHSH and LQKENI. The CDR3 is made up of 16 amino acids. The V and J ends lost 1 base and 3 bases, in that order; junction bases with no gene match: 4. The CDR3 reads CASSPLRDRVYNEQFF. The CDR3 nucleotides are TGTGCCAGCTCACCACTACGGGACAGGGTCTACAATGAGCAGTTCTTC. The full variable domain, rest sourced from reference TRBV18 and TRBJ2-1, is NAGVMQNPRHLVRRRGQEARLRCSPMKGHSHVYWYRQLPEEGLKFMVYLQKENIIDESGMPKERFSAEFPKEGPSILRIQQVVRGDSAAYFCASSPLRDRVYNEQFFGPGTRLTVL.

The rearrangement uses TRBV7-6 and TRBJ2-1; possible D gene TRBD2, 6 bases. The CDR3 loop spans 16 amino acids. In germline, CDR1 is SGHVS, CDR2 FNYEAQ. V gave up 3 bases and J gave up 0 bases, with 12 bases separating them. This CDR3 reads CASSFVAGSSYNEQFF. In nucleotides, the CDR3 is TGTGCCAGCAGCTTTGTGGCGGGAAGCTCCTACAATGAGCAGTTCTTC.

The chain recombines TRBV27 with TRBJ2-3; D might be TRBD2 (6 bases). The length of the CDR3 is 11 residues. The V gene's germline CDR1 is MNHEY and CDR2 SMNVEV (reference sequence). V was pared by 8 bases and J by 4 bases, with 7 bases between. The CDR3 reads CASSGADTQYF. Here the CDR3 DNA reads TGTGCCAGCTCGGGGGCAGATACGCAGTATTTT.

This clone was found once. V gene TRBV10-3 combines with J gene TRBJ2-2; 9 positions agree with TRBD2. The CDR3 consists of 14 residues. Germline CDR1 ENHRY, CDR2 SYGVKD. J lost 4 bases, V lost 8 bases, and 5 bases had no gene match. CDR3 region: CAIGAGGITGELFF. The DNA of the CDR3 is TGTGCCATCGGCGCGGGAGGGATCACCGGGGAGCTGTTTTTT.

This clone was counted only a few times. The chain recombines TRBV12-5 with TRBJ1-4; 12 bases are shared with TRBD1. This CDR3 is 15 amino acids long. CDR1 and CDR2 from the germline V gene are LGHNT and FRNRAP. The ends lost 1 base at V and 8 bases at J; junction bases unmatched: 2. For the CDR3, the DNA is TGTGCTAGTGGTTTGGGGGACAGGGGGCACGAAAAACTGTTTTTT. Its translation is CASGLGDRGHEKLFF.

The chain combines TRBV10-3 with TRBJ1-1, with 9 bases aligning to TRBD1. The CDR3 runs to 15 residues. Losses at the gene ends were 10 bases for V and 5 bases for J; bases not matched to a gene: 14. Germline V gene lookup returns CDR1 ENHRY and CDR2 SYGVKD. CDR3: CATQWDREGRTEAFF. In DNA form, the CDR3 reads TGTGCCACCCAATGGGACAGGGAAGGAAGGACTGAAGCTTTCTTT.

V gene TRBV6-5 combines with J gene TRBJ1-5; no clear D gene. The CDR3 is 14 amino acids. The germline V gene encodes CDR1 MNHEY and CDR2 SVGAGI. Deletions cut 5 bases from V and 8 bases from J, with 16 bases between. The CDR3 sequence: CASSQDGKWKPQHF. The CDR3 DNA reads TGTGCCAGCAGTCAGGACGGGAAATGGAAGCCCCAGCATTTT.

By share, this clone counts as large. The gene calls are TRBV5-6 and TRBJ2-2, with D unclear. The length of the CDR3 is 12 residues. Trimming shortened V by 4 bases and J by 3 bases, and 4 bases separated the two germline ends. The germline V gene encodes CDR1 SGHDT and CDR2 YYEEEE. The CDR3 loop is CASSPYTGELFF. The DNA of the CDR3 is TGTGCCAGCAGCCCGTACACCGGGGAGCTGTTTTTT.